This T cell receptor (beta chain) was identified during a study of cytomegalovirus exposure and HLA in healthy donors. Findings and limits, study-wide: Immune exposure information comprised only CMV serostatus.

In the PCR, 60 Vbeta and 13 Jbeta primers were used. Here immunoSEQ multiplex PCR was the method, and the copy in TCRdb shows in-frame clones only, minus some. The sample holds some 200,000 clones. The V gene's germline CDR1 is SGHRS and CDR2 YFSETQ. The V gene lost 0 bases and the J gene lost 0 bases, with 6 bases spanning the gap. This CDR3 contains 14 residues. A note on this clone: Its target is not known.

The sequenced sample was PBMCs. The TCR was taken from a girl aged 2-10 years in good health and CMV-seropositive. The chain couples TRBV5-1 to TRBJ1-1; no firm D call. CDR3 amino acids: CASSLAGMNTEAFF. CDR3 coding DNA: TGCGCCAGCAGCTTGGCCGGGATGAACACTGAAGCTTTCTTT.